A single sample is the source of the 9 T cell receptor beta chains below, sequenced in a study of T-cell memory formation after mild COVID-19. MiXCR, run by TCRdb on the 5' RACE reads, gives a single entry per CDR3 protein. There are hundreds of thousands of distinct CDR3 sequences in the sample; roughly 18% occur only once, and 10% to 15% lies in the top ten. Sequenced material: PBMCs or a T cell subset sorted from them (not recorded which). All receptors come from an adult woman who had mild COVID-19 (a few samples of this study predate the infection). Cell type and time point are not known.

This clonotype was seen a handful of times. The V gene is TRBV10-3, the J gene TRBJ2-7, with 10 bases matching TRBD2. CDR1 is ENHRY, CDR2 SYGVKD, per germline. The CDR3 length is 16 residues. The J segment lost 4 bases and the V segment lost 4 bases, leaving 10 bases of the junction unmatched. The DNA for the CDR3 is TGTGCCATCAGTGGGGGGCTAGCGGGAGTGATTTACGAGCAGTACTTC. Its translation is CAISGGLAGVIYEQYF.

In DNA form, the CDR3 reads TGCGCCAGCAGCTTGATGGGGGCGCAGACAGATACGCAGTATTTT. Its protein is CASSLMGAQTDTQYF. This chain links TRBV5-1 with TRBJ2-3; maybe TRBD1 (6 bases). This CDR3 has 15 residues. Germline V gene sequence: CDR1 SGHRS, CDR2 YFSETQ. V was clipped by 1 base and J by 3 bases, with 12 bases between them.

This clonotype was seen only a few times. The rearrangement joins TRBV24-1 to TRBJ1-1, with D perhaps TRBD1 (5 bases). The germline V and J ends were trimmed by 9 bases and 5 bases, with 15 bases remaining between them. CDR3 length: 13 residues. Germline V gene sequence: CDR1 KGHDR, CDR2 SFDVKD. This chain's CDR3 is CATPPGERTEAFF. In DNA form, the CDR3 reads TGTGCCACCCCCCCGGGGGAGAGGACTGAAGCTTTCTTT.

This clonotype was detected a few times. The chain carries TRBV27 and TRBJ2-1, with D tentatively TRBD1 (6 bases). This CDR3 has 17 residues. V was clipped by 7 bases and J by 4 bases, with 23 bases between them. Germline V gene data show CDR1 as MNHEY and CDR2 as SMNVEV (reference sequence). The CDR3 reads CASNSYIAWTEYNEQFF. CDR3 sequence (DNA): TGTGCCAGCAACTCTTATATCGCCTGGACAGAGTACAATGAGCAGTTCTTC.

The chain employs TRBV12-3 or TRBV12-4 and TRBJ1-5; perhaps TRBD1 as D (5 bases). Between the trimmed V and J ends, which lost 4 bases and 3 bases, there was a span of 10 bases. The CDR3 sequence is 14 residues long. The CDR3 protein is CASSSGGANQPQHF. CDR3 bases: TGTGCCAGCAGTTCAGGAGGGGCCAATCAGCCCCAGCATTTT.

J is TRBJ2-2 and V is TRBV7-2; 7 nucleotides agree with TRBD1. Germline V gene data show CDR1 as SGHTA and CDR2 as FQGNSA. This CDR3 comprises 15 residues. The trim removed 1 base at V and 4 bases at J, leaving 3 bases unmatched. CDR3 loop: CASSLEGAVTGELFF. The CDR3 region has the DNA TGTGCCAGCAGCTTAGAGGGGGCGGTCACCGGGGAGCTGTTTTTT.

In this sample, this clonotype turned up a few times. The CDR3 DNA reads as TGTGCCAGTAGTATACGAGGGTTTCAGCCCCAGCATTTT. Translated, it gives CASSIRGFQPQHF. The V gene is TRBV19, the J gene TRBJ1-5; D gene ambiguous. This CDR3 region has 13 residues. V shed 2 bases and J shed 6 bases, with 8 bases lying between them. Germline V gene lookup returns CDR1 LNHDA and CDR2 SQIVND (reference sequence). Drawing the rest from reference TRBV19 and TRBJ1-5, the complete variable domain is DGGITQSPKYLFRKEGQNVTLSCEQNLNHDAMYWYRQDPGQGLRLIYYSQIVNDFQKGDIAEGYSVSREKKESFPLTVTSAQKNPTAFYLCASSIRGFQPQHFGDGTRLSIL.

This clonotype was recorded a few times. V and J are TRBV20-1 and TRBJ1-6; D perhaps matches TRBD1 (6 bases). Germline values: CDR1 DFQATT, CDR2 SNEGSKA (reference sequence). CDR3 size: 16 residues. V gave up 6 bases and J gave up 1 base, with 16 bases separating them. Here the CDR3 reads CSAPSPGVSYNSPLHF. Here the CDR3 DNA reads TGCAGTGCCCCTAGCCCAGGGGTATCCTATAATTCACCCCTCCACTTT.

This clonotype occurred many times. The chain links TRBV27 to TRBJ2-7, with 11 nucleotides matching TRBD1. There are 15 residues in the CDR3. Germline V CDR1 and CDR2: MNHEY, SMNVEV (reference sequence). V was pared by 3 bases and J by 3 bases, with 4 bases of the junction left unmatched. As DNA, the CDR3 is TGTGCCAGCAGTTTTGGGACAGGGGGGAACTACGAGCAGTACTTC. This translates into CASSFGTGGNYEQYF.